These 2 T cell receptor beta chains came from one sample sequenced in a study of blood T cell repertoires in COVID-19. Method: immunoSEQ multiplex PCR; TCRdb's copy keeps in-frame clones and lacks some. The sample carries around 310,000 clones, about 87% recorded once. The sequenced material came from PBMCs or T cells enriched from blood (not recorded which). These TCRs come from a man aged 25-40 years who had recovered from COVID-19.

The gene calls are TRBV5-4 and TRBJ2-3; D might be TRBD2 (6 bases). The ends were cut back, 0 bases at V and 1 base at J, with 15 bases in the middle. Germline CDR1 SGHNT, CDR2 YYREEE (reference sequence). This CDR3 region has 17 residues. The CDR3, as DNA: TGTGCCAGCAGCTTGGATGGGTCGGGGAGGCGCACAGATACGCAGTATTTT. Translated, it gives CASSLDGSGRRTDTQYF. Using reference TRBV5-4 and TRBJ2-3 for the parts outside the CDR3, the full variable domain is ETGVTQSPTHLIKTRGQQVTLRCSSQSGHNTVSWYQQALGQGPQFIFQYYREEENGRGNFPPRFSGLQFPNYSSELNVNALELDDSALYLCASSLDGSGRRTDTQYFGPGTRLTVL.

The chain uses TRBV7-6 and TRBJ2-1; the match to TRBD2 covers 9 bases. Losses at the gene ends were 5 bases for V and 9 bases for J; bases not matched to a gene: 11. CDR3 length: 15 residues. In germline, CDR1 is SGHVS, CDR2 FNYEAQ. The CDR3 nucleotides read TGTGCCAGCAGCCCTGCCGGGACTAGCCTAAGTGAGCAGTTCTTC. Protein product: CASSPAGTSLSEQFF.